In its sample, the clone carrying this T cell receptor beta chain was seen many times. Its antigen is currently unknown. The sample belongs to a study of human T cells and chemical hapten exposure. At the level of the study: Patch tests applied 0.01% DPC to the upper back, read at 6 days.

The trim removed 0 bases at V and 4 bases at J, leaving 3 bases unmatched. The germline V gene encodes CDR1 SGHRS and CDR2 YFSETQ. This CDR3 contains 15 residues. Stated time point: patch test 1, 2 weeks after DPC sensitization. Treatment indicated: therapeutic diphenylcyclopropenone sensitization with weekly scalp DPC. Study-level points and caveats: PT1 expanded TCR numbers tracked positively with patch test score. No change in TCRs above 1 in 1000 frequency was produced by DPC sensitization.

Via MiXCR, TCRdb re-called the RACE reads, giving one row per CDR3 protein. The table has 65,000 to 85,000 distinct CDR3 sequences, about 12% seen once; the top ten hold about 4%. The gene calls are TRBV5-1 and TRBJ2-2, with TRBD2 matching over 7 bases. The receptor was derived from a woman aged 60 to 75 with alopecia areata. Some clones in this sample may be carry-over from other donors' samples. The source material was whole blood, sampled in connection with sensitization to the hapten diphenylcyclopropenone (DPC). The CDR3 loop reads CASSLGAGTTGELFF. The CDR3 coding sequence is TGCGCCAGCAGCTTGGGAGCGGGGACCACCGGGGAGCTGTTTTTT.